This entry lists 28 T cell receptor beta chains sequenced from one sample in a study of spatial heterogeneity in lung cancer. As for time point: sample taken at primary tumor resection. Via MiXCR, TCRdb re-called the 5' RACE reads, giving one row per CDR3 protein. In the table there are 48,000 or so distinct CDR3 sequences, about 5.8% of which are singletons. Sequencing was performed on PBMCs, taken at surgery. These receptor sequences come from a male donor with early-stage non-small cell lung cancer.

This clonotype was observed a few times. The chain couples TRBV2 to TRBJ2-2, with TRBD1 as a possible D gene (6 bases). Germline V gives CDR1 SNHLY, CDR2 FYNNEI. This CDR3 has 18 residues. The ends were cut back, 4 bases at V and 5 bases at J, with 23 bases in the middle. CDR3 protein: CASSVLGTLGGITGELFF. The CDR3 region has the DNA TGTGCCAGCAGTGTACTCGGGACACTGGGCGGTATAACCGGGGAGCTGTTTTTT.

The V gene is TRBV5-1, the J gene TRBJ1-1; 7 bases agree with TRBD1. The CDR3 has 14 residues. V shed 2 bases and J 8 bases; nucleotides not matched to a gene: 9. Germline V lookup: CDR1 SGHRS, CDR2 YFSETQ. CDR3 loop: CASSFQGGMGEAFF. The CDR3 DNA follows: TGCGCCAGCAGCTTTCAAGGGGGCATGGGAGAAGCTTTCTTT. Looking up the rest from reference TRBV5-1 and TRBJ1-1 gives the full variable domain: KAGVTQTPRYLIKTRGQQVTLSCSPISGHRSVSWYQQTPGQGLQFLFEYFSETQRNKGNFPGRFSGRQFSNSRSEMNVSTLELGDSALYLCASSFQGGMGEAFFGQGTRLTVV.

This clonotype was picked up many times. The chain recombines TRBV4-1 with TRBJ1-2; D gene uncertain. Trimming pared 4 bases from V and 4 bases from J, leaving 22 bases between. The CDR3 is 17 amino acids. Germline V gene lookup returns CDR1 MGHRA and CDR2 YSYEKL. The CDR3 region has the DNA TGCGCCAGCAGCCGCGGGAACCAGCTGAGCTTGGGCTATGGCTACACCTTC. The encoded protein is CASSRGNQLSLGYGYTF.

This clonotype was picked up a small number of times. V and J are TRBV14 and TRBJ1-4; D possibly corresponds to TRBD1 (6 bases). Germline CDR1 SGHDN, CDR2 FVKESK. CDR3 length equals 13 residues. V lost 3 bases and J 8 bases, leaving 10 bases between the germline ends. CDR3 DNA sequence: TGTGCCAGCAGCCACAATCAGGGGGAAAAACTGTTTTTT. It translates to CASSHNQGEKLFF.

CDR3 amino acids: CASSYSQYGETQYF. Here the CDR3 DNA reads TGTGCCAGCAGTTACTCGCAATATGGGGAGACCCAGTACTTC. This chain uses TRBV6-5 with TRBJ2-5, with no clear D. Germline-derived CDR1 and CDR2 are MNHEY and SVGAGI. The CDR3 is made up of 14 amino acids. Trimming removed 0 bases from V and 5 bases from J, with 10 bases in between.

This clonotype was counted at least ten times. V and J are TRBV12-3 or TRBV12-4 and TRBJ1-5; D unclear. The CDR3 runs 16 residues. Trimming stripped 6 bases from V and 4 bases from J, with 19 bases between. As DNA, the CDR3 is TGTGCCAGCAGCCCTCGGGAAGGGCTAAGAAATCAGCCCCAGCATTTT. Protein product: CASSPREGLRNQPQHF.

This clonotype was picked up a small number of times. This sequence may be a read error, since a much larger clone differs from it by one base. The rearrangement links TRBV12-3 or TRBV12-4 to TRBJ2-7; 7 bases align to TRBD1. The CDR3 is 13 amino acids. DNA for the CDR3: TGTGCCAACAGTCCGTCACAGGGGTACGAGCAGTACTTC. The encoded protein is CANSPSQGYEQYF.

The sample holds many counts of this clonotype. The chain has TRBV7-9 and TRBJ2-1; D is uncertain. There are 14 residues in the CDR3. Trimming cost V 1 base and J 7 bases, with 11 bases left between them. The germline V gene encodes CDR1 SEHNR and CDR2 FQNEAQ (reference sequence). CDR3 sequence: CASSLEAARNEQFF. CDR3 nucleotide sequence: TGTGCCAGCAGCTTAGAGGCAGCGCGGAATGAGCAGTTCTTC.

This clonotype occurred many times. This chain connects TRBV18 to TRBJ1-5; D is ambiguous. There are 12 residues in the CDR3. Germline CDR1 reads KGHSH; CDR2 reads LQKENI. V was cut by 3 bases and J by 8 bases, with 8 bases left in between. This chain's CDR3 is CASSPPDKPQHF. DNA of the CDR3: TGTGCCAGCTCACCCCCCGACAAGCCCCAGCATTTT.

This clonotype has ten or more counts. V usage is TRBV11-2 and J usage is TRBJ2-2, with D maybe TRBD2 (6 bases). Trimming pared 5 bases from V and 5 bases from J, leaving 15 bases between. The CDR3 sequence is 15 residues long. Per germline, CDR1 SGHAT and CDR2 FQNNGV. CDR3 DNA sequence: TGTGCCAGCAGCCCGGGGGACGGTGGGACCGGGGAGCTGTTTTTT. Amino acids: CASSPGDGGTGELFF.

This clonotype was seen repeatedly, ten times or more. The chain recombines TRBV20-1 with TRBJ1-5; D is uncertain. Germline CDR1 and CDR2: DFQATT and SNEGSKA (reference sequence). The CDR3 has 14 residues. Trimming left V 6 bases short and J 8 bases short, with 20 bases between. The CDR3 sequence: CSALRTAPMEPQHF. The CDR3 bases are TGCAGTGCCCTGAGGACGGCGCCAATGGAGCCCCAGCATTTT.

This clonotype was recorded many times. The J gene is TRBJ2-1, the V gene TRBV4-1, with 7 nucleotides matching TRBD1. With V trimmed by 3 bases and J by 6 bases, 5 bases remained unmatched. CDR1 and CDR2 (germline): MGHRA, YSYEKL. CDR3 length equals 14 residues. Here the CDR3 reads CASSHLTGTNEQFF. In DNA, the CDR3 is TGCGCCAGCAGCCATCTGACAGGGACCAATGAGCAGTTCTTC.

At least ten counts were recorded for this clonotype. The V gene is TRBV5-1, the J gene TRBJ2-1, with D maybe TRBD2 (5 bases). The CDR3 loop spans 15 amino acids. Between the trimmed V and J ends, which lost 0 bases and 1 base, there was a span of 8 bases. The germline V gene encodes CDR1 SGHRS and CDR2 YFSETQ. CDR3 amino acids: CASSLDQRSYNEQFF. CDR3 nucleotide sequence: TGCGCCAGCAGCTTGGACCAGCGGTCCTACAATGAGCAGTTCTTC.

This clonotype was seen repeatedly, ten times or more. The CDR3 DNA sequence: TGTGCCAGCACAAAGGGGCGAGAAGAGACCCAGTACTTC. Its protein product is CASTKGREETQYF. The chain uses TRBV21-1 and TRBJ2-5; the table's TRBD1 call for D was not verified on the DNA. TRBV21-1 is described as a pseudogene. The CDR3 extends over 13 amino acids.

The chain links TRBV10-3 to TRBJ2-5; weak D call: TRBD1 (5 bases). CDR3 length equals 15 residues. Germline lookup yields CDR1 ENHRY and CDR2 SYGVKD. Trimming took 0 bases from V and 3 from J, leaving 11 bases between them. CDR3 DNA: TGTGCCATCAGTGAGTCGGCAGGGCAGGAAGAGACCCAGTACTTC. It codes for CAISESAGQEETQYF.

This clonotype was recorded many times. The chain uses TRBV7-2 and TRBJ2-1; D might be TRBD2 (6 bases). CDR1 and CDR2 from the germline V gene are SGHTA and FQGNSA. V was trimmed by 5 bases and J by 6 bases, leaving 14 bases between them. The CDR3 spans 14 residues. CDR3 nucleotide sequence: TGTGCCAGCAGCCCAGGTGTGGGGGGCAATGAGCAGTTCTTC. This encodes CASSPGVGGNEQFF.

This clonotype was counted ten times or more. The chain has TRBV28 and TRBJ1-2; 12 nucleotides line up with TRBD1. The CDR3 extends over 15 amino acids. V trimming: 2 bases; J trimming: 8 bases; junction bases outside the gene matches: 6. Germline-derived CDR1 and CDR2 are MDHEN and SYDVKM. The CDR3 region is CASSLGDRGLRGYTF. The CDR3 nucleotides read TGTGCCAGCAGTTTAGGGGACAGGGGGCTTCGCGGCTACACCTTC.

The count of this clonotype is one. A much larger clone lies a single base off, so this may be a read error. The V gene is TRBV19, the J gene TRBJ2-3; D remains ambiguous. The germline V and J ends were trimmed by 6 bases and 4 bases, with 17 bases remaining between them. Per the germline V gene, CDR1 is LNHDA and CDR2 is SQIVND (reference sequence). CDR3 length: 15 residues. CDR3 region: CASRSSKYSSDTQYF. Here the CDR3 DNA reads TGTGCCAGTAGATCGTCCAAGTATAGCTCAGATACGCAGTATTTT.

This chain connects TRBV4-2 to TRBJ2-7, with D possibly being TRBD1 or TRBD2 (5 bases each). The V gene lost 4 bases and the J gene lost 4 bases, with 17 bases spanning the gap. The CDR3 extends over 15 amino acids. The germline V gene has CDR1 LGHNA and CDR2 YNFKEQ. CDR3: CASSLKAGTSYEQYF. Written as DNA, the CDR3 is TGTGCCAGCAGCCTGAAGGCAGGGACCTCTTACGAGCAGTACTTC.

In its sample, this clonotype was seen many times. The V and J genes are TRBV7-2 and TRBJ2-1; 10 nucleotides agree with TRBD2. J gave up 2 bases and V 5 bases, and 3 bases lay outside the gene matches. Germline V gene lookup returns CDR1 SGHTA and CDR2 FQGNSA. The CDR3 has 15 amino acids. The CDR3: CASSQLAGTYNEQFF. CDR3 in DNA: TGTGCCAGCAGCCAACTAGCGGGAACCTACAATGAGCAGTTCTTC.

This clonotype has a count of ten or more. The J gene is TRBJ1-2, the V gene TRBV19; D is ambiguous. V shed 0 bases and J shed 2 bases, with 7 bases lying between them. There are 14 residues in the CDR3. Germline loops: CDR1 LNHDA, CDR2 SQIVND (reference sequence). The CDR3 spells CASSIDRENYGYTF. In DNA, the CDR3 is TGTGCCAGTAGTATAGATCGCGAGAACTATGGCTACACCTTC.

At least ten counts were recorded for this clonotype. The rearrangement joins TRBV20-1 to TRBJ2-5; TRBD1 agrees at 10 bases. CDR1 DFQATT and CDR2 SNEGSKA come from the germline V gene (reference sequence). CDR3 length: 13 residues. Unmatched junction bases numbered 9, after V lost 4 bases and J lost 10 bases. The CDR3 DNA sequence: TGCAGTGCTATTAGCCCGGGACAGGGGAACCAGTACTTC. Its translation: CSAISPGQGNQYF.

Ten or more counts support this clonotype. The V gene is TRBV15, the J gene TRBJ2-3; D not resolved. In germline, CDR1 is LNHNV, CDR2 YYDKDF (reference sequence). The CDR3 is made up of 16 amino acids. Trimming removed 2 bases from V and 0 bases from J, with 12 bases in between. The CDR3 nucleotides are TGTGCCACCAGCAGAAACCCTCCCGCTAGCACAGATACGCAGTATTTT. This translates into CATSRNPPASTDTQYF.

This clonotype showed up many times. The gene calls are TRBV10-3 and TRBJ2-5; TRBD1 aligns across 7 bases. CDR3 length: 13 residues. Germline V gives CDR1 ENHRY, CDR2 SYGVKD. After removal of 4 bases from V and 5 bases from J, the junction contained 4 bases not matched to a gene. The CDR3 nucleotides read TGTGCCATCAGTGTCAAGGGGGCTGAGACCCAGTACTTC. Translated: CAISVKGAETQYF.

The chain joins TRBV6-5 to TRBJ2-7, with TRBD2 identical over 12 bases. Germline V gene lookup returns CDR1 MNHEY and CDR2 SVGAGI. The V gene end was trimmed by 6 bases and the J gene end by 3 bases; junction bases not matched to a gene: 3. CDR3 size: 14 residues. The CDR3: CASSLTSGSYEQYF. The CDR3 DNA follows: TGTGCCAGCAGCTTGACTAGCGGGAGCTACGAGCAGTACTTC.

This clonotype has a count of ten or more. Here the CDR3 DNA reads TGTGCCAGCAGCTTATTAGACAGAACCTACGAGCAGTACTTC. Protein sequence: CASSLLDRTYEQYF. This chain connects TRBV7-9 to TRBJ2-7; possibly TRBD1 for D (5 bases). V dropped 2 bases and J dropped 2 bases, with 10 bases sitting between them. CDR1 and CDR2 from the germline V gene are SEHNR and FQNEAQ (reference sequence). The CDR3 consists of 14 residues.

This clonotype was picked up many times. The chain links TRBV7-9 to TRBJ2-1; 10 bases are shared with TRBD2. Unmatched junction bases numbered 12, after V lost 1 base and J lost 6 bases. Per germline, CDR1 SEHNR and CDR2 FQNEAQ (reference sequence). CDR3 size: 18 residues. CDR3 DNA sequence: TGTGCCAGCAGCTTAGTGGTGCTAGCGGGAGAAACACCCAATGAGCAGTTCTTC. Translated, it gives CASSLVVLAGETPNEQFF.

A few counts support this clonotype. The J gene is TRBJ2-6, the V gene TRBV20-1; a possible D gene is TRBD2 (5 bases). Trimming left V 0 bases short and J 2 bases short, with 8 bases between. The CDR3 length is 15 residues. CDR1 and CDR2 from the germline V gene are DFQATT and SNEGSKA (reference sequence). The CDR3 bases are TGCAGTGCTAGAGATGAGGGAGCTGGGGCCAACGTCCTGACTTTC. Amino acids: CSARDEGAGANVLTF.